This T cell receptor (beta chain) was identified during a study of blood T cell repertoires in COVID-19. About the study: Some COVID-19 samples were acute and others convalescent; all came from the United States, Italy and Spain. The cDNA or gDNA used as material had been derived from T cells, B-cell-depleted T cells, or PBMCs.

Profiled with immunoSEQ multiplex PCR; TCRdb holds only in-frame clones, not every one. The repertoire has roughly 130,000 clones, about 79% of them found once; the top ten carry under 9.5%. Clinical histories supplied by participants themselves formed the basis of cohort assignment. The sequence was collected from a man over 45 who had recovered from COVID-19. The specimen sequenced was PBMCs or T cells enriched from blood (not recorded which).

As DNA, the CDR3 is TGTGCCAGCAGTTACTCCGACAGGGACTGGAATCAGCCCCAGCATTTT. Its protein product is CASSYSDRDWNQPQHF. The chain joins TRBV6-2 or TRBV6-3 to TRBJ1-5; 7 positions agree with TRBD1. CDR3 size: 16 residues. Germline assignment: CDR1 MNHEY and CDR2 SVGEGT. V gave up 0 bases and J gave up 4 bases; unmatched junction bases: 6.